The rows below give T cell receptor beta chains drawn from one sample of a study of patients and donors after allogeneic stem cell transplantation. TCRdb reprocessed the RT-PCR reads with MiXCR, giving one entry per CDR3 protein. This table holds approximately 150,000 distinct CDR3 sequences, about 32% found once. Sequenced input: blood, either unsorted or a sorted T cell fraction (not recorded which). The receptors originated from a human donor who was either an allogeneic HSCT recipient or a stem cell or donor lymphocyte infusion donor (not recorded which). It is not recorded whose cells these are; they may come from a transplant donor. Both conserved end residues are part of each CDR3. A D gene is named only where the DNA matches it firmly. Size tells how often a clone was seen (once, few, many) or the class of an expanded clone, and some rows leave it out.

d_call j_call v_call clone_size cdr3_aa cdr3_nt
- TRBJ2-5 TRBV7-2 - CASTKGKETQYF TGTGCCAGCACTAAGGGGAAAGAGACCCAGTACTTC
- TRBJ2-2 TRBV6-2/TRBV6-3 - CASSYPRQTGELFF TGTGCCAGCAGTTACCCGCGCCAGACCGGGGAGCTGTTTTTT
- TRBJ2-7 TRBV19 - CASSKLGYYEQYF TGTGCCAGTAGTAAGCTTGGATACTACGAGCAGTACTTC
- TRBJ1-1 TRBV20-1 few CSAAESVFYTEAFF TGCAGTGCTGCCGAGAGTGTATTTTACACTGAAGCTTTCTTT
TRBD2 TRBJ2-2 TRBV20-1 - CSARVPGLAGGAGELFF TGCAGTGCTAGAGTCCCCGGACTAGCGGGAGGGGCCGGGGAGCTGTTTTTT
TRBD1 TRBJ1-5 TRBV29-1 many CSVVDRGPLMPQHF TGCAGCGTTGTCGACAGGGGCCCACTAATGCCCCAGCATTTT
- TRBJ1-5 TRBV12-5 few CASDISGQGYQPQHF TGTGCTAGTGATATATCGGGGCAGGGGTATCAGCCCCAGCATTTT
TRBD1 TRBJ1-1 TRBV7-9 few CASSWGQGASEAEAFF TGTGCCAGCAGCTGGGGACAGGGGGCCTCCGAGGCTGAAGCTTTCTTT
TRBD1 TRBJ1-2 TRBV9 - CASSPGQGIGYTF TGTGCCAGCAGCCCGGGACAGGGGATCGGCTACACCTTC
- TRBJ1-5 TRBV7-8 - CASSLLGRFGNQPQHF TGTGCCAGCAGCTTACTTGGTAGGTTCGGCAATCAGCCCCAGCATTTT
- TRBJ1-2 TRBV6-5 once CASSARDRRHGYTF TGTGCCAGCAGTGCCCGGGACCGGAGGCATGGCTACACCTTC
- TRBJ2-7 TRBV7-9 - CASSQHGGYEQYF TGTGCCAGCAGCCAGCATGGGGGCTACGAGCAGTACTTC
- TRBJ2-3 TRBV5-1 many CASSPSPPSTDTQYF TGCGCCAGCAGCCCCAGCCCGCCTAGCACAGATACGCAGTATTTT
- TRBJ2-3 TRBV20-1 - CSARQGPTDTQYF TGCAGTGCTAGACAGGGCCCCACAGATACGCAGTATTTT
TRBD1 TRBJ1-4 TRBV7-9 - CASSSRTGGQEKLFF TGTGCCAGCAGCTCCCGGACAGGGGGACAAGAAAAACTGTTTTTT
- TRBJ2-7 TRBV6-5 few CASSYGLGSYEQYF TGTGCCAGCAGTTACGGACTGGGCTCCTACGAGCAGTACTTC
TRBD2 TRBJ2-7 TRBV6-5 few CASSRGLAGEQYF TGTGCCAGCAGCCGCGGACTAGCGGGAGAGCAGTACTTC
TRBD2 TRBJ2-7 TRBV28 few CASLGRGSSYEQYF TGTGCCAGCCTCGGTCGCGGGAGCTCCTACGAGCAGTACTTC
TRBD1 TRBJ2-1 TRBV20-1 few CSAGTAVSYNEQFF TGCAGTGCTGGGACAGCCGTCTCCTACAATGAGCAGTTCTTC
- TRBJ2-1 TRBV6-5 - CASSASGESYNEQFF TGTGCCAGCAGTGCCTCGGGGGAATCTTACAATGAGCAGTTCTTC
- TRBJ2-2 TRBV11-2 - CASSRQGSGTGELFF TGTGCCAGCAGTCGTCAGGGTAGCGGCACCGGGGAGCTGTTTTTT
TRBD1 TRBJ2-7 TRBV25-1 - CASSATGTGVYEQYF TGTGCCAGCAGTGCAACCGGGACAGGGGTATACGAGCAGTACTTC
TRBD1 TRBJ1-4 TRBV2 many CASSGTGGEKLFF TGTGCCAGCAGCGGGACAGGGGGCGAAAAACTGTTTTTT
TRBD1 TRBJ1-4 TRBV12-3/TRBV12-4 many CASSLQGTGREKLFF TGTGCCAGCAGTTTACAGGGGACAGGGCGTGAAAAACTGTTTTTT
- TRBJ1-3 TRBV10-3 - CAISEPVLAGNTIYF TGTGCCATCAGTGAGCCCGTTTTAGCTGGAAACACCATATATTTT
- TRBJ2-7 TRBV29-1 - CSVGRTHKEQYF TGCAGCGTTGGTAGAACTCACAAAGAGCAGTACTTC
- TRBJ1-2 TRBV27 - CASRPWTEANYGYTF TGTGCCAGCAGGCCCTGGACAGAAGCTAACTATGGCTACACCTTC
TRBD2 TRBJ2-7 TRBV4-3 - CASSQDLGPSGIYEQYF TGCGCCAGCAGCCAAGATTTGGGCCCTAGCGGGATCTACGAGCAGTACTTC
TRBD1 TRBJ1-2 TRBV6-2/TRBV6-3 - CASSYFLFGQAYGYTF TGTGCCAGCAGTTACTTCCTTTTTGGACAGGCGTATGGCTACACCTTC
- TRBJ2-1 TRBV9 - CASSPWGLKYNEQFF TGTGCCAGCAGCCCTTGGGGTCTGAAATACAATGAGCAGTTCTTC
- TRBJ2-7 TRBV20-1 - CSARGRLDEQYF TGCAGTGCTAGAGGGAGGCTCGACGAGCAGTACTTC
- TRBJ1-4 TRBV11-2 - CASSLAPHRGGLYF TGTGCCAGCAGCTTAGCCCCACATCGGGGGGGGCTCTATTTT
- TRBJ2-7 TRBV19 few CASSIGTHEQYF TGTGCCAGTAGTATCGGAACCCACGAGCAGTACTTC
- TRBJ2-3 TRBV2 - CASSESGTKTQYF TGTGCCAGCAGTGAATCGGGAACTAAGACGCAGTATTTT
TRBD1 TRBJ1-5 TRBV18 few CASSRQGRPQHF TGTGCCAGCTCAAGACAGGGGAGGCCCCAGCATTTT
- TRBJ2-1 TRBV6-2/TRBV6-3 - CASSYFGGEQFF TGTGCCAGCAGTTACTTCGGCGGTGAGCAGTTCTTC
TRBD2 TRBJ2-7 TRBV15 - CATSAGLASYEQYF TGTGCCACCAGCGCGGGACTAGCGTCCTACGAGCAGTACTTC
- TRBJ2-3 TRBV9 - CASSVKRTDTQYF TGTGCCAGCAGCGTAAAGAGGACAGATACGCAGTATTTT
TRBD2 TRBJ2-7 TRBV4-1 - CASSQGLAASSYEQYF TGCGCCAGCAGCCAGGGACTAGCGGCGAGCTCCTACGAGCAGTACTTC
- TRBJ2-7 TRBV4-2 - CASSQDFLDYEQYF TGTGCCAGCAGCCAAGATTTCCTGGACTACGAGCAGTACTTC
- TRBJ1-2 TRBV7-6 - CASSDAGGELYGYTF TGTGCCAGCAGCGATGCAGGAGGCGAGCTGTATGGCTACACCTTC
- TRBJ2-2 TRBV27 few CASSLTRSGELFF TGTGCCAGCAGTCTGACTAGGTCCGGGGAGCTGTTTTTT
- TRBJ1-5 TRBV15 many CATSRDRVLSQPQHF TGTGCCACCAGCAGAGACAGGGTCCTAAGTCAGCCCCAGCATTTT
- TRBJ2-2 TRBV20-1 - CSAGAQYTGELFF TGCAGTGCAGGGGCCCAGTACACCGGGGAGCTGTTTTTT
- TRBJ2-1 TRBV7-7 - CASSPTGTAAYNEQFF TGTGCTAGCAGCCCTACAGGGACGGCGGCCTACAATGAGCAGTTCTTC
- TRBJ1-2 TRBV7-2 - CASSHTLRGAHSAYGYTF TGTGCCAGCAGCCATACGCTCCGGGGGGCGCACTCTGCTTATGGCTACACCTTC
TRBD1 TRBJ1-2 TRBV27 many CASKTGGAYGYTF TGTGCCAGCAAGACAGGGGGCGCGTATGGCTACACCTTC
- TRBJ1-5 TRBV2 - CASSEVVYQPQHF TGTGCCAGCAGTGAAGTGGTTTATCAGCCCCAGCATTTT
- TRBJ1-2 TRBV12-3/TRBV12-4 few CASSPHRYGYTF TGTGCCAGCTCCCCTCACAGATATGGCTACACCTTC
TRBD2 TRBJ2-1 TRBV18 few CASSLGLAGDYEQFF TGTGCCAGCTCACTTGGACTAGCGGGAGATTATGAGCAGTTCTTC
- TRBJ2-3 TRBV11-2 - CASSSEGGPGTDTQYF TGTGCCAGCAGCTCTGAAGGGGGGCCGGGCACAGATACGCAGTATTTT
TRBD2 TRBJ2-1 TRBV6-1 - CASYRPLKGTSGSSYNEQFF TGTGCCAGCTACCGACCCCTAAAGGGGACTAGCGGTAGCTCCTACAATGAGCAGTTCTTC
- TRBJ1-5 TRBV24-1 few CATSDLGQPQHF TGTGCCACCAGTGACTTGGGGCAGCCCCAGCATTTT
- TRBJ2-7 TRBV3-1 - CASSPGLQAQYF TGTGCCAGCAGCCCCGGACTGCAGGCCCAGTACTTC
- TRBJ2-3 TRBV24-1 - CATSGYRADTQYF TGTGCCACCAGTGGCTATAGGGCAGATACGCAGTATTTT